This T cell receptor beta chain was obtained from a study of T-cell reconstitution after alpha-beta-depleted transplantation in children. Study outcomes and limitations: At the one-year point after transplant, T-cell counts and TCRbeta diversity were found to come mostly from T cells that had been newly produced. Expanded clones from the graft, numbering several hundred, reportedly supplied alpha-beta T cells about two months after transplant.

This clonotype occurred a few times. Its antigen is currently unknown. For TCRbeta, the library was prepared with unique molecular identifiers. One entry per CDR3 protein results from TCRdb running MiXCR on the PCR reads. Of hundreds of thousands of distinct CDR3 sequences listed, 13% were seen once; the top ten hold over 2%. The clonotype was recovered from a male patient younger than 18 who had a stem cell transplant for acute myeloid leukemia, so the T cells may come from the graft donor. Material: PBMCs, mostly from graft donor cells, obtained 360 days after TCRalphabeta/CD19-depleted stem cell transplant.

The CDR3 region has the DNA TGCAGTGCTAGAGATGCGGGCAGGGGGCAAGATGAAGCTTTCTTT. Protein: CSARDAGRGQDEAFF. J is TRBJ1-1 and V is TRBV20-1; 8 bases agree with TRBD1. Germline loops: CDR1 DFQATT, CDR2 SNEGSKA (reference sequence). Trimming removed 0 bases from V and 7 bases from J; junction bases left unmatched: 10. This CDR3 has 15 residues.